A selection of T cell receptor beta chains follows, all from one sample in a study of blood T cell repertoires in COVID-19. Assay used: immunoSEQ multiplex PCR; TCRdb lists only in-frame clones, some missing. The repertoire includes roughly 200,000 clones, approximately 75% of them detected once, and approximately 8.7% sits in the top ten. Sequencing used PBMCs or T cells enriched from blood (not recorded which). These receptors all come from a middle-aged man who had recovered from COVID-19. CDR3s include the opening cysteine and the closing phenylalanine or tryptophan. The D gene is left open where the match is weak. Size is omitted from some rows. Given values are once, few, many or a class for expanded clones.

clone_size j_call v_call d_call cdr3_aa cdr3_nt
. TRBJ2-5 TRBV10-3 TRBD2 CAISGALGLQETQYF TGTGCCATCAGTGGGGCTTTGGGACTACAAGAGACCCAGTACTTC
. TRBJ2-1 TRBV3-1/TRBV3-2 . CASSHIAAEQFF TGTGCCAGCAGCCATATTGCGGCTGAGCAGTTCTTC
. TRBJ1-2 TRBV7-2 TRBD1 CASSSRDDRAIGYTF TGTGCCAGCAGCTCCCGGGACGACAGGGCTATAGGCTACACCTTC
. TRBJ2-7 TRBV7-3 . CASSLRQASYEQYF TGTGCCAGCAGCTTAAGACAGGCGTCCTACGAGCAGTACTTC
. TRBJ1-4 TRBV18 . CASSGGTNEKLFF TGTGCCAGCTCAGGAGGTACTAATGAAAAACTGTTTTTT
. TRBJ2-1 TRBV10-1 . CASSSGSNEQFF TGCGCCAGCAGCTCGGGGAGCAATGAGCAGTTCTTC
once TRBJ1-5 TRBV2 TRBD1 CASRPDRDQPQHF TGTGCCAGCAGGCCCGACAGGGATCAGCCCCAGCATTTT
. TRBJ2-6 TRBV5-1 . CASSLRPSPGGANVLTF TGCGCCAGCAGCTTGCGCCCTTCCCCCGGTGGGGCCAACGTCCTGACTTTC
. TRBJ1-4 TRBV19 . CASSMGGAVEKLFF TGTGCCAGTAGTATGGGAGGGGCGGTTGAAAAACTGTTTTTT
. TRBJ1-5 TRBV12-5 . CASGSRGNQPQHF TGTGCTAGTGGGAGCAGGGGCAATCAGCCCCAGCATTTT
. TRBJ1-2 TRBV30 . CAQEGGTFNYGYTF TGTGCCCAGGAGGGGGGGACTTTTAACTATGGCTACACCTTC
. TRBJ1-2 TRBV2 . CASSARQSFNYGYTF TGTGCCAGCAGCGCCCGACAGTCATTTAACTATGGCTACACCTTC
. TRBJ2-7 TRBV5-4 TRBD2 CASSFGGGPSYEQYF TGTGCCAGCAGCTTTGGGGGAGGGCCCTCCTACGAGCAGTACTTC
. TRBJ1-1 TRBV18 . CASSPQGGRTEAFF TGTGCCAGCTCTCCTCAGGGCGGACGCACTGAAGCTTTCTTT
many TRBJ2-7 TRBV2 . CASSRSYEQYF TGTGCCAGCAGTCGTTCCTACGAGCAGTACTTC
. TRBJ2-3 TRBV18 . CASSPSGTSSTDTQYF TGTGCCAGCTCACCCTCCGGGACTTCTAGCACAGATACGCAGTATTTT
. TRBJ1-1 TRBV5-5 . CASSSSWLGAMNTEAFF TGTGCCAGCAGCTCATCTTGGCTTGGGGCAATGAACACTGAAGCTTTCTTT
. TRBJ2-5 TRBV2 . CASYSPNEETQYF TGTGCCAGTTATAGCCCGAACGAAGAGACCCAGTACTTC
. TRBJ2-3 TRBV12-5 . CASGLVLVGRGHQDTQYF TGTGCTAGTGGTTTGGTCTTGGTTGGGCGGGGGCATCAAGATACGCAGTATTTT
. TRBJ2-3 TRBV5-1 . CASKYLATTDTQYF TGCGCCAGCAAGTACTTAGCTACCACAGATACGCAGTATTTT
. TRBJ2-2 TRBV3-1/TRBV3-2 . CASSQIVTGELFF TGTGCCAGCAGCCAAATAGTAACCGGGGAGCTGTTTTTT
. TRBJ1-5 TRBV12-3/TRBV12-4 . CASSLLSHQPQHF TGTGCCAGCAGTTTATTATCCCATCAGCCCCAGCATTTT
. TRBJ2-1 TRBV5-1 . CASSDFIVGDEQFF TGCGCCAGCAGCGATTTCATAGTAGGAGATGAGCAGTTCTTC
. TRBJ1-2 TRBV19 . CASGQARARAHYGYTF TGTGCCAGTGGACAAGCTCGGGCTCGTGCCCACTATGGCTACACCTTC
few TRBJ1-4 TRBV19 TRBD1 CASSPGTGNEKLFF TGTGCCAGTAGTCCCGGGACAGGGAATGAAAAACTGTTTTTT
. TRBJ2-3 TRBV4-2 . CASSQEGRDAGTDTQYF TGTGCCAGCAGCCAAGAAGGACGGGATGCTGGCACAGATACGCAGTATTTT
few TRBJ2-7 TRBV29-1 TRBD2 CSVASGTSEYEQYF TGCAGCGTCGCATCCGGGACTAGCGAGTACGAGCAGTACTTC
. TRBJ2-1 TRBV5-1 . CASSFRESFYNEQFF TGCGCCAGCAGCTTCCGTGAGAGCTTTTACAATGAGCAGTTCTTC
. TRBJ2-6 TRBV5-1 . CASSQTAGGANVLTF TGCGCCAGCAGCCAGACTGCCGGTGGGGCCAACGTCCTGACTTTC
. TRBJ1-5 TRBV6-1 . CASSDRNSNQPQHF TGTGCCAGCAGTGACAGGAATAGCAATCAGCCCCAGCATTTT
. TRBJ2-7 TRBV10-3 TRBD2 CATEKAGLYEQYF TGTGCCACCGAAAAAGCGGGGCTCTACGAGCAGTACTTC
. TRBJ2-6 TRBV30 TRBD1 CAWSDGTAGANVLTF TGTGCCTGGAGTGATGGGACAGCCGGGGCCAACGTCCTGACTTTC
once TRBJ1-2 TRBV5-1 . CASRQGLDYGYTF TGCGCCAGCAGACAGGGTTTGGACTATGGCTACACCTTC
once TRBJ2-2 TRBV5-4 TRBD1 CASSFGQGANTGELFF TGTGCCAGCAGCTTTGGCCAGGGGGCAAACACCGGGGAGCTGTTTTTT
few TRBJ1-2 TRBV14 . CASSQDIGGWNGYTF TGTGCCAGCAGCCAAGATATCGGGGGTTGGAATGGCTACACCTTC
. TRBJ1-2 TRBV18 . CASSPGGPGGYGYTF TGTGCCAGCTCACCAGGGGGACCCGGGGGCTATGGCTACACCTTC
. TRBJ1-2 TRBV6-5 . CASSSLEAAYGYTF TGTGCCAGCAGTTCGCTTGAGGCCGCCTATGGCTACACCTTC
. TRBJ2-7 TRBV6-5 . CASSYSAGEQYF TGTGCCAGCAGTTACTCGGCAGGGGAGCAGTACTTC
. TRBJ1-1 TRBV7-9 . CASSLGGSPAGNTEAFF TGTGCCAGCAGCTTAGGAGGGTCTCCCGCCGGGAACACTGAAGCTTTCTTT
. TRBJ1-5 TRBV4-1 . CASSQDGSRTRGANQPQHF TGCGCCAGCAGCCAAGATGGGTCACGGACAAGGGGCGCAAATCAGCCCCAGCATTTT
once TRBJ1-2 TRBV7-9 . CASSSRTAGGYTF TGTGCCAGCAGCTCCCGGACAGCAGGTGGCTACACCTTC
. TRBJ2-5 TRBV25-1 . CECPEETQYF TGTGAGTGTCCGGAAGAGACCCAGTACTTC
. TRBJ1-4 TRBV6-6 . CASSYSQGLGEKLFF TGTGCCAGCAGTTACTCTCAGGGGTTGGGAGAAAAACTGTTTTTT
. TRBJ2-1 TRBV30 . CAWSVLMAGRRYNEQFF TGTGCCTGGAGTGTACTGATGGCGGGGCGGAGATACAATGAGCAGTTCTTC
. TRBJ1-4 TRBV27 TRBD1 CASSYRGHYNEKLFF TGTGCCAGCAGTTACAGGGGGCACTATAATGAAAAACTGTTTTTT
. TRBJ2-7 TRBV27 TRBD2 CASSFAAGRGSSYEQYF TGTGCCAGCAGTTTCGCAGCCGGGCGGGGGAGCTCCTACGAGCAGTACTTC
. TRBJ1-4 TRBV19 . CASTTRQEDEKLFF TGTGCCAGTACTACTCGACAGGAAGATGAAAAACTGTTTTTT
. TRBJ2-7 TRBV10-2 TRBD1 CATRQGEFSYEQYF TGCGCCACCCGACAGGGGGAATTCTCCTACGAGCAGTACTTC
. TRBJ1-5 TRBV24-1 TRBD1 CATLSRVHLTGGAYQPQHF TGTGCCACCCTCTCAAGAGTCCATCTCACAGGGGGCGCGTATCAGCCCCAGCATTTT